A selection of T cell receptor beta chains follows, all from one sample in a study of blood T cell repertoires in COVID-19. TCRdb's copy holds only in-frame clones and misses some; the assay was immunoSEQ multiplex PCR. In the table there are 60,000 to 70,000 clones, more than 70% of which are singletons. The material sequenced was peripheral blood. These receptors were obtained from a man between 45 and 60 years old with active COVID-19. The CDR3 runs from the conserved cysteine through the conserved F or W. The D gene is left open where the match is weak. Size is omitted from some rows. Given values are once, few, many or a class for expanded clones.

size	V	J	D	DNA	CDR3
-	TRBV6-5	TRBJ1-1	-	TGTGCCAGCAGTTTGAGCATGAACACTGAAGCTTTCTTT	CASSLSMNTEAFF
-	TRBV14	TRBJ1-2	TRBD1	TGTGCCAGCAGCCAATGGCTCGGGACAGGGGCCTATGGCTACACCTTC	CASSQWLGTGAYGYTF
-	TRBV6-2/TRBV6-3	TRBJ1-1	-	TGTGCCAGCAGTAAGACAGGACCCGTTGAAGCTTTCTTT	CASSKTGPVEAFF
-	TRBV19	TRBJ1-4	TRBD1	TGTGCCAGTAGTGGGACAGGGGTCGAAAAACTGTTTTTT	CASSGTGVEKLFF
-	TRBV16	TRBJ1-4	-	TGTGCCAGCAGCCAATCAAGACAGACTGAAAAACTGTTTTTT	CASSQSRQTEKLFF
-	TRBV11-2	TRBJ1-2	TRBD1	TGTGCCAGCCGACAGGGGGCTGTGGATGGCTACACCTTC	CASRQGAVDGYTF
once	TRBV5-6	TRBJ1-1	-	TGTGCCAGCAGCTTGGAGGGGGAGAACACTGAAGCTTTCTTT	CASSLEGENTEAFF
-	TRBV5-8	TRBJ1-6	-	TGTGCCAGCAGCTTGGTTCCGGGGGCCTATAATTCACCCCTCCACTTT	CASSLVPGAYNSPLHF
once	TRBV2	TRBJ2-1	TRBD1	TGTGCCAGCAGTGCCACAGGGGGAAATGAGCAGTTCTTC	CASSATGGNEQFF
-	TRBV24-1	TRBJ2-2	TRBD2	TGTGCCACCAGTCAGGGACTAGCGGGGGGACAGAACACCGGGGAGCTGTTTTTT	CATSQGLAGGQNTGELFF
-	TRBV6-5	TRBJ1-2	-	TGTGCCAGCAGGAGGACAGACTATGGCTACACCTTC	CASRRTDYGYTF
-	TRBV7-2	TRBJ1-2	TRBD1	TGTGCCAGCAGCTTAGGACAGGGGATCAATGGCTACACCTTC	CASSLGQGINGYTF
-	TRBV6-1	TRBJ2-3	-	TGTGCCAGCAGTGATCTGGGAGGCACAGATACGCAGTATTTT	CASSDLGGTDTQYF
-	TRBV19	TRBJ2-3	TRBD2	TGTGCCAGTGCACTAGCGGGAGCAGATACGCAGTATTTT	CASALAGADTQYF
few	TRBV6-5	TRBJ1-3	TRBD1	TGTGCCAGCAGTCAGGGGGCTGGAAACACCATATATTTT	CASSQGAGNTIYF
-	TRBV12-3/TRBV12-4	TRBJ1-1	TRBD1	TGTGCCAGCAGCAAACAGGGGGTTGAAGCTTTCTTT	CASSKQGVEAFF
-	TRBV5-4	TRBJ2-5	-	TGTGCCAGCAGGGCGGAGGGCGGGGAGACCCAGTACTTC	CASRAEGGETQYF
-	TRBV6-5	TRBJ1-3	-	TGTGCCAGCAGTTATAAATCTGGAAACACCATATATTTT	CASSYKSGNTIYF
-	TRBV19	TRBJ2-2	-	TGTGCCAGTAGTAGAGGACAGCTAATCGCGAACACCGGGGAGCTGTTTTTT	CASSRGQLIANTGELFF
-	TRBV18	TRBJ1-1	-	TGTGCCAGCTCTTCAAACTGGGGGAGGACTGAAGCTTTCTTT	CASSSNWGRTEAFF
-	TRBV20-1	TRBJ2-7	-	TGCAGTGCTGCCAGGGAATACGAGCAGTACTTC	CSAAREYEQYF
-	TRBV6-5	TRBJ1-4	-	TGTGCCAGCAGACAAACAGGAACAACTAATGAAAAACTGTTTTTT	CASRQTGTTNEKLFF
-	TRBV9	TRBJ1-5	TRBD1	TGTGCCAGCAGCTCAGGGGGCCCTGGCAATCAGCCCCAGCATTTT	CASSSGGPGNQPQHF
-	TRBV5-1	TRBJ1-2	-	TGCGCCAGCAGCATCACTAACTATGGCTACACCTTC	CASSITNYGYTF
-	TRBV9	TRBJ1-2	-	TGTGCCAGCAGCGGCCGAGAGACAGTAGATGGCTACACCTTC	CASSGRETVDGYTF